The rows below give T cell receptor beta chains drawn from one sample of a study of cytomegalovirus exposure and HLA in healthy donors. Produced via immunoSEQ multiplex PCR; TCRdb's table is partial and in-frame only. The repertoire consists of over 75,000 clones, with 65% to 80% occurring once and the leading ten covering over 15%. Sequencing input: PBMCs. Receptors were obtained from a man aged 60-69 years in good health and CMV-seropositive. The CDR3 runs from the conserved cysteine through the conserved F or W. D genes are given only for firm matches. Clone size is shown for a subset of rows, as once, few, many or a class of expanded clone.

>14|TRBJ2-7|NA|TRBD2|TRBV5-8
TGTGCCAGCAGCTTGGGCCTAGCGGGAGGTGAGCAGTACTTC
CASSLGLAGGEQYF
>16|TRBJ2-7|NA|NA|TRBV5-1
TGCGCCAGCAGCCTCTCCCTGCAGAGGAGCTCCTACGAGCAGTACTTC
CASSLSLQRSSYEQYF
>15|TRBJ2-3|NA|TRBD1|TRBV7-9
TGTGCCAGCAGCTTAGGGGACAGGTCCACAGATACGCAGTATTTT
CASSLGDRSTDTQYF
>15|TRBJ2-3|NA|TRBD1|TRBV7-9
TGTGCCAGCAGCCCCGGGACAGGGGTTTCTCGTACGCAGTATTTT
CASSPGTGVSRTQYF
>14|TRBJ2-7|NA|TRBD1|TRBV6-1
TGTGCCAGCAGCCCTGGACAGGGTCTCTACGAGCAGTACTTC
CASSPGQGLYEQYF
>17|TRBJ2-1|NA|TRBD2|TRBV7-6
TGTGCCAGCAGCTTAGTAACGGGCGGGGGGGCCCTCAATGAGCAGTTCTTC
CASSLVTGGGALNEQFF
>14|TRBJ1-2|NA|NA|TRBV30
TGTGCCTCAGTGGCAGGGTCACCGACCTATGGCTACACCTTC
CASVAGSPTYGYTF
>15|TRBJ1-6|NA|NA|TRBV11-2
TGTGCCAGCAGCCTATCAGGAATCCTAAATTCACCCCTCCACTTT
CASSLSGILNSPLHF
>16|TRBJ2-2|NA|NA|TRBV15
TGTGCCACCAGTCGGACAGCAAGACGAGGCACCGGGGAGCTGTTTTTT
CATSRTARRGTGELFF
>12|TRBJ2-7|NA|NA|TRBV2
TGTGCCGCCGGAGGGACCACCTACGAGCAGTACTTC
CAAGGTTYEQYF
>18|TRBJ2-6|NA|TRBD1|TRBV7-3
TGTGCCAGCAGCTTAACGGGGGACAGGGCTACTGGGGCCAACGTCCTGACTTTC
CASSLTGDRATGANVLTF
>15|TRBJ2-3|NA|NA|TRBV9
TGTGCCAGCAGCGTAGCAGGGCGTGACACAGATACGCAGTATTTT
CASSVAGRDTDTQYF
>17|TRBJ2-3|once|TRBD1|TRBV27
TGTGCCAGCAGTTTAAAGGGGACAGGCCCACCAGAGGGGACGCAGTATTTT
CASSLKGTGPPEGTQYF
>18|TRBJ1-2|NA|NA|TRBV15
TGTGCCACCAGCCCTGCTCAGGCAGGGTCGAACACTAACTATGGCTACACCTTC
CATSPAQAGSNTNYGYTF
>13|TRBJ2-7|NA|TRBD1|TRBV27
TGTGCCAGCAGTTGGACAGGGTCCTACGAGCAGTACTTC
CASSWTGSYEQYF
>15|TRBJ2-7|NA|TRBD1|TRBV11-2
TGTGCCAGCAGCCGAGGGACAGGGTATTTCTACGAGCAGTACTTC
CASSRGTGYFYEQYF
>15|TRBJ1-2|NA|NA|TRBV5-1
TGCGCCAGCAGCTTGGCCCCAGGGACCAGGGGTGGCTACACCTTC
CASSLAPGTRGGYTF
>14|TRBJ2-1|NA|TRBD2|TRBV28
TGTGCCAGCAGTGCACCCGGGGGGTCCAATGAGCAGTTCTTC
CASSAPGGSNEQFF
>14|TRBJ2-7|few|TRBD2|TRBV6-5
TGTGCCAGCAGTTACGGTGTGGGGGGGTGGGAGCAGTACTTC
CASSYGVGGWEQYF
>14|TRBJ2-5|NA|TRBD2|TRBV11-1
TGTGCCAGCAGCTACCTCGGACTAGTAGAGACCCAGTACTTC
CASSYLGLVETQYF
>15|TRBJ2-1|NA|TRBD2|TRBV5-4
TGTGCCAGCACCGTAGCGGGGGGGTTGTACAATGAGCAGTTCTTC
CASTVAGGLYNEQFF
>15|TRBJ2-1|NA|NA|TRBV7-2
TGTGCCAGCAGCTTACTGCGGGGGCCGTACAATGAGCAGTTCTTC
CASSLLRGPYNEQFF
>13|TRBJ1-6|NA|NA|TRBV2
TGTGCCAGCAACCAACACGAGGGTTCACCCCTCCACTTT
CASNQHEGSPLHF
>14|TRBJ1-6|NA|NA|TRBV27
TGTGCCACTAAACCGACAGATTATAATTCACCCCTCCACTTT
CATKPTDYNSPLHF